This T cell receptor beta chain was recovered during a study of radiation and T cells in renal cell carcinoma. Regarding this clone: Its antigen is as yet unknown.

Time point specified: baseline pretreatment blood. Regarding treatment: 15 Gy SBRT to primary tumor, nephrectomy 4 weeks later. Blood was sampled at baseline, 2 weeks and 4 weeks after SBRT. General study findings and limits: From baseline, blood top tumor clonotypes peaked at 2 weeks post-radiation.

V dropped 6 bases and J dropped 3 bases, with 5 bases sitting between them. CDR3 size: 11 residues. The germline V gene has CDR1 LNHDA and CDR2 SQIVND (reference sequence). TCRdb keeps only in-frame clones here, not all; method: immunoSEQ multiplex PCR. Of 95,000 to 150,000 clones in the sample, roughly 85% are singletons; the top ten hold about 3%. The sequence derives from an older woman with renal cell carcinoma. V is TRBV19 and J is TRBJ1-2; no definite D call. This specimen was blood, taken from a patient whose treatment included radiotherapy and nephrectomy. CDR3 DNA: TGTGCCAGTAGGAAGGACTATGGCTACACCTTC. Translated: CASRKDYGYTF.